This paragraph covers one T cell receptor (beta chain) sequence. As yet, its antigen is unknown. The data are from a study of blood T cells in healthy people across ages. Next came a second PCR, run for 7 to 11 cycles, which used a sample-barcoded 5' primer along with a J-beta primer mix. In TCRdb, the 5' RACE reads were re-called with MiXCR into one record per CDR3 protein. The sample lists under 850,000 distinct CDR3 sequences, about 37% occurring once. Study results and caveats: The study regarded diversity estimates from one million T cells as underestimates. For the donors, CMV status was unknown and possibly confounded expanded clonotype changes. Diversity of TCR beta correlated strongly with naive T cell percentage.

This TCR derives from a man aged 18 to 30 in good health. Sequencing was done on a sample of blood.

The CDR3: CASSFAVAGARDEQFF. CDR3 nucleotide sequence: TGTGCCAGCAGCTTTGCGGTAGCGGGGGCCCGGGATGAGCAGTTCTTC. The chain links TRBV11-1 to TRBJ2-1, with TRBD2 identical over 9 bases. This CDR3 has 16 residues. V trimming: 3 bases; J trimming: 8 bases; junction bases outside the gene matches: 11. CDR1 is SGHAT and CDR2 is FQDESV in the germline V gene (reference sequence).